This passage covers 8 T cell receptor beta chains from one sample sequenced in a study of T cells in Graves' hyperthyroidism and ophthalmopathy. TCR beta CDR3 sequences were amplified from RNA transcripts. First-round RT-PCR targeting the TCR CDR3 was performed with the HTBI primer set. TCRdb redid the calling of the multiplex PCR reads with MiXCR, one entry per CDR3 protein. The table lists under 800,000 distinct CDR3 sequences, approximately 14% of them singletons. The sample comprised blood. The origin of the receptors is a woman between 18 and 30 years old with Graves' hyperthyroidism.

At least ten counts were recorded for this clonotype. The rearrangement joins TRBV20-1 to TRBJ2-2, with D tentatively TRBD1 or TRBD2 (5 bases each). Germline CDR1 is DFQATT and CDR2 is SNEGSKA (reference sequence). This CDR3 is built from 14 residues. V lost 2 bases and J 6 bases, leaving 13 bases between the germline ends. The CDR3 protein is CSARPLGEAGELFF. In DNA form, the CDR3 reads TGCAGTGCTAGACCCCTGGGGGAAGCCGGGGAGCTGTTTTTT.

The chain uses TRBV29-1 and TRBJ2-5, with TRBD2 matching over 12 bases. In germline, CDR1 is SQVTM, CDR2 ANQGSEA. Germline trimming cut 3 bases from V and 4 bases from J; bases unmatched to any gene: 9. The CDR3 is made up of 16 amino acids. DNA for the CDR3: TGCAGCGTTGATAGGCTAGCGGGAGGGGGGAGAGAGACCCAGTACTTC. Translating gives CSVDRLAGGGRETQYF.

At least ten counts were recorded for this clonotype. The chain links TRBV2 to TRBJ2-5; 7 bases agree with TRBD1. Trimming cost V 3 bases and J 5 bases; bases outside gene matches: 3. The CDR3 sequence is 13 residues long. Looked up from germline, CDR1 is SNHLY and CDR2 is FYNNEI. The CDR3 region is CASSDNRGETQYF. The CDR3, as DNA: TGTGCCAGCAGTGACAACAGGGGTGAGACCCAGTACTTC.

This clonotype was seen many times. The CDR3 DNA sequence: TGTGCCAGCAGTGATTCTGGTGAGCAGTTCTTC. Translation: CASSDSGEQFF. V usage is TRBV2 and J usage is TRBJ2-1; D gene unclear. The CDR3 has 11 amino acids. Germline V lookup: CDR1 SNHLY, CDR2 FYNNEI. Trimming shortened V by 3 bases and J by 9 bases, and 6 bases separated the two germline ends.

The chain links TRBV29-1 to TRBJ1-2; 7 bases are a match to TRBD1. The CDR3 totals 15 residues. Germline values: CDR1 SQVTM, CDR2 ANQGSEA. V dropped 3 bases and J dropped 0; count of bases not matched to a gene: 7. CDR3 amino acids: CSVDRDSEANYGYTF. In nucleotides, the CDR3 is TGCAGCGTTGACCGGGACAGTGAAGCTAACTATGGCTACACCTTC.

This chain connects TRBV27 to TRBJ2-7; 8 bases align to TRBD1. V lost 2 bases, J lost 7 bases, and 7 bases stayed unmatched. The CDR3 spans 14 residues. Per the germline V gene, CDR1 is MNHEY and CDR2 is SMNVEV (reference sequence). DNA for the CDR3: TGTGCCAGCAGTTTAGGTCCAGGGGGCTTGGAGCAGTACTTC. Encoded protein: CASSLGPGGLEQYF.

The J gene is TRBJ2-3, the V gene TRBV29-1; 9 positions match TRBD1. Trimming at V came to 3 bases and at J to 4 bases, leaving 2 bases not matched to a gene. The CDR3 is 13 residues long. CDR1 is SQVTM and CDR2 is ANQGSEA in the germline V gene. CDR3 coding DNA: TGCAGCGTTGAGGGACAGGGAGCAGATACGCAGTATTTT. The encoded protein is CSVEGQGADTQYF.

This clonotype was seen ten or more times. The V call is TRBV12-3 or TRBV12-4, the J call TRBJ2-3, with TRBD2 identical over 8 bases. Germline trimming cut 3 bases from V and 6 bases from J; bases unmatched to any gene: 11. The CDR3 is 16 residues long. The CDR3 DNA sequence: TGTGCCAGCAGTTTTCCGGTTAGCGGGAAGCCGGATACGCAGTATTTT. It codes for CASSFPVSGKPDTQYF.